The TCR beta chain described here comes from a study of OX40 agonist ivuxolimab in advanced cancers. General observations from the study: Expanded clones belonging to CD8+ T cells outnumbered, on average, those of CD4+.

Systemic immunosuppression or a history of autoimmune disease excluded patients. Produced via immunoSEQ multiplex PCR; TCRdb's table is partial and in-frame only. The profile shows roughly 58,000 clones, roughly 89% of them singletons. Worth noting for this clone: Its antigen is still unknown.

The origin of this receptor is an adult with an advanced solid tumor such as melanoma, head and neck, liver or kidney cancer. The source was CD4+ or CD8+ T cells sorted from blood, collected in a trial of the OX40 agonist ivuxolimab.

The CDR3 sequence is CASSLGGQGLGYTF. The CDR3 DNA sequence: TGCGCCAGCAGCTTGGGAGGACAGGGTCTCGGCTACACCTTC. The chain uses TRBV5-1 and TRBJ1-2; TRBD1 aligns across 8 bases. The CDR3 spans 14 residues. J was trimmed by 8 bases and V by 0 bases; bases with no gene match: 6. Per germline, CDR1 SGHRS and CDR2 YFSETQ. Supplemented by reference TRBV5-1 and TRBJ1-2, the full variable domain reads KAGVTQTPRYLIKTRGQQVTLSCSPISGHRSVSWYQQTPGQGLQFLFEYFSETQRNKGNFPGRFSGRQFSNSRSEMNVSTLELGDSALYLCASSLGGQGLGYTFGSGTRLTVV.